Presented here are 19 T cell receptor beta chains from one specimen sequenced in a study of cytomegalovirus exposure and HLA in healthy donors (dated by TCRdb to the late 2010s). The library was built by means of the immunoSEQ multiplex PCR assay. For the multiplex PCR, a mixture combining 60 forward primers for TCR Vbeta segments and 13 reverse primers for TCR Jbeta segments was used. Sourced from immuneACCESS, this table was stored by TCRdb with only in-frame sequences that have V and J called. A share of the clones is absent; for the studies checked, an unresolved V gene accounts for under half, and the remainder has no known explanation. Across this sample there are under 90,000 clones, with around 78% seen only once. The ten biggest clones cover about 3.5% of the sample. The sample taken for sequencing was PBMCs. Receptors were obtained from a man aged 35-49 years in good health and CMV-seronegative.

This chain links TRBV7-9 with TRBJ1-1; D is unresolved. The germline CDR1 and CDR2 sequences are SEHNR and FQNEAQ (reference sequence). V lost 4 bases, J lost 7 bases, and 16 bases lay in between. CDR3 length: 14 residues. The CDR3 DNA sequence: TGTGCCAGCAGCTCACGGGGTTCTTCCTATGAAGCTTTCTTT. Amino acids: CASSSRGSSYEAFF.

The count of this clone is one. In this CDR3 the conserved last residue, phenylalanine or tryptophan, is missing, so a read error is likely. The chain employs TRBV30 and TRBJ1-2, with D possibly being TRBD1 (6 bases). The V end was cut by 1 base, the J end by 4 bases, with 19 bases between. CDR1 GTSNPN and CDR2 SVGIG come from the germline V gene (reference sequence). The CDR3 has 16 residues. The CDR3 spells CAWSAGGGGVGYGYTL. CDR3 bases: TGTGCCTGGAGTGCGGGAGGGGGGGGCGTTGGCTATGGCTACACCCTC.

The V call is TRBV4-1, the J call TRBJ2-3; possible D gene TRBD2, 6 bases. The germline V gene has CDR1 MGHRA and CDR2 YSYEKL. This CDR3 region has 14 residues. Trimming took off 3 bases at V and 2 bases at J, with 9 bases between the two ends. CDR3 sequence (DNA): TGCGCCAGCAGCCACGCGGGGATCACAGATACGCAGTATTTT. Its translation is CASSHAGITDTQYF.

The V gene is TRBV18, the J gene TRBJ1-5; D gene ambiguous. CDR1 KGHSH and CDR2 LQKENI come from the germline V gene. V was cut by 0 bases and J by 4 bases, with 13 bases left in between. The CDR3 covers 16 residues. The CDR3 DNA sequence: TGTGCCAGCTCACCACCTCCAGGCGTACTTAATCAGCCCCAGCATTTT. It yields the protein CASSPPPGVLNQPQHF.

The chain combines TRBV7-3 with TRBJ2-7, with 8 positions matching TRBD1. Germline loops: CDR1 SGHTA, CDR2 FQGTGA. The CDR3 has 14 amino acids. J was trimmed by 6 bases and V by 3 bases; bases with no gene match: 7. The CDR3 sequence is CASSFRDRMGEQYF. The CDR3 DNA is TGTGCCAGCAGCTTCCGGGACAGGATGGGCGAGCAGTACTTC.

The V gene is TRBV28, the J gene TRBJ1-1, with 9 bases that match TRBD1. The germline gives CDR1 MDHEN, CDR2 SYDVKM. The ends lost 6 bases at V and 7 bases at J; junction bases unmatched: 6. The CDR3 covers 13 residues. CDR3 sequence (DNA): TGTGCCAGCAGCGAGGACAGGGGCCGTGAAGCTTTCTTT. Protein sequence: CASSEDRGREAFF.

V and J are TRBV19 and TRBJ1-1; 8 bases match TRBD1. Germline CDR1 reads LNHDA; CDR2 reads SQIVND (reference sequence). The CDR3 is 12 amino acids. Trimming removed 10 bases from V and 5 bases from J; junction bases left unmatched: 6. The CDR3 here is CATTGGKTEAFF. The CDR3, as DNA: TGTGCCACAACAGGGGGTAAGACTGAAGCTTTCTTT. The full variable domain, with the rest looked up from reference TRBV19 and TRBJ1-1, is DGGITQSPKYLFRKEGQNVTLSCEQNLNHDAMYWYRQDPGQGLRLIYYSQIVNDFQKGDIAEGYSVSREKKESFPLTVTSAQKNPTAFYLCATTGGKTEAFFGQGTRLTVV.

V usage is TRBV7-9 and J usage is TRBJ2-2, with a weak D call TRBD2 (7 bases). V shed 5 bases and J shed 3 bases, with 19 bases lying between them. This CDR3 has 17 amino acids. CDR1 SEHNR and CDR2 FQNEAQ come from the germline V gene (reference sequence). CDR3 loop: CASSHLAGGLDTGELFF. For the CDR3, the DNA is TGTGCCAGCAGCCACCTGGCCGGGGGGCTGGACACCGGGGAGCTGTTTTTT.

In this sample, this clone turned up once. The rearrangement links TRBV6-1 to TRBJ2-3; 8 bases match TRBD2. Germline CDR1 and CDR2: MNHNS and SASEGT. The CDR3 loop spans 15 amino acids. Trimming at V came to 8 bases and at J to 3 bases, leaving 10 bases not matched to a gene. CDR3 sequence reads: CASLGGLVRTDTQYF. The CDR3 DNA reads as TGTGCCAGCTTGGGGGGACTAGTCAGGACAGATACGCAGTATTTT.

The chain carries TRBV25-1 and TRBJ1-6; D not resolved. Trimming pared 3 bases from V and 1 base from J, leaving 4 bases between. The V gene's germline CDR1 is MGHDK and CDR2 SYGVNS. The CDR3 runs 14 residues. The CDR3 reads CASSDSSYNSPLHF. The CDR3, as DNA: TGTGCCAGCAGTGACAGTTCCTATAATTCACCCCTCCACTTT.

In regard to this clone: Because the CDR3's place on the DNA is in doubt, the DNA is left out and the CDR3 is given as listed by TCRdb. The rearrangement uses TRBV9 and TRBJ1-1. The length of the CDR3 is 16 amino acids, counting both ends. Germline CDR1 SGDLS, CDR2 YYNGEE. CDR3: CASSVALERENTEAFF.

This clone was seen more than once but under ten times. The V and J genes are TRBV5-1 and TRBJ2-3, with 8 bases fitting TRBD2. The CDR3 spans 13 residues. The germline V gene has CDR1 SGHRS and CDR2 YFSETQ. V shed 3 bases and J 4 bases; nucleotides not matched to a gene: 1. The DNA of the CDR3 is TGCGCCAGCAGCTCGCGGGGGGCAGATACGCAGTATTTT. It yields the protein CASSSRGADTQYF. Combining the CDR3 with reference TRBV5-1 and TRBJ2-3 gives the whole variable domain KAGVTQTPRYLIKTRGQQVTLSCSPISGHRSVSWYQQTPGQGLQFLFEYFSETQRNKGNFPGRFSGRQFSNSRSEMNVSTLELGDSALYLCASSSRGADTQYFGPGTRLTVL.

The CDR3 protein is CASSLAGYNEQFF. The CDR3 DNA follows: TGTGCCAGCAGTTTGGCTGGCTACAATGAGCAGTTCTTC. The chain has TRBV28 and TRBJ2-1; D uncertain. The CDR3 sequence is 13 residues long. Germline CDR1 is MDHEN and CDR2 is SYDVKM. Trimming stripped 3 bases from V and 3 bases from J, with 6 bases between.

The chain employs TRBV5-1 and TRBJ2-2; D is unclear. Germline lookup yields CDR1 SGHRS and CDR2 YFSETQ. V was cut by 4 bases and J by 0 bases, with 10 bases left in between. This CDR3 comprises 15 residues. The CDR3 nucleotides are TGCGCCAGCAGCCCTATGAGCTCGAACACCGGGGAGCTGTTTTTT. This sequence encodes CASSPMSSNTGELFF.

The rearrangement joins TRBV5-4 to TRBJ2-5, with unresolved D. With 4 bases removed from V and 1 base from J, the gap between germline ends came to 8 bases. The CDR3 spans 13 residues. Germline loops: CDR1 SGHNT, CDR2 YYREEE (reference sequence). The CDR3 sequence: CASSNGAQETQYF. The DNA of the CDR3 is TGTGCCAGCAGCAATGGAGCCCAAGAGACCCAGTACTTC.

The chain has TRBV27 and TRBJ1-5; 7 bases fit TRBD1. In germline, CDR1 is MNHEY, CDR2 SMNVEV (reference sequence). Losses at the gene ends were 6 bases for V and 3 bases for J; bases not matched to a gene: 5. CDR3 length: 14 amino acids. CDR3 coding DNA: TGTGCCAGCAGCATGACAGGGACCAATCAGCCCCAGCATTTT. Protein sequence: CASSMTGTNQPQHF.

In its sample, this clone was seen once. The gene calls are TRBV6-6 and TRBJ2-5; TRBD2 aligns across 13 bases. This CDR3 is built from 16 residues. The J segment lost 3 bases and the V segment lost 5 bases, leaving 6 bases of the junction unmatched. CDR1 is MNHNY, CDR2 SVGAGI, per germline (reference sequence). DNA of the CDR3: TGTGCCAGCAGTCAAAGGACTAGCGGGGGCAAAGAGACCCAGTACTTC. Amino acids: CASSQRTSGGKETQYF.

The chain joins TRBV30 to TRBJ1-1; TRBD1 agrees at 8 bases. The junction had 8 bases not matched to a gene; V was cut back by 0 bases and J by 8 bases. CDR3 length: 14 amino acids. In germline, CDR1 is GTSNPN, CDR2 SVGIG (reference sequence). CDR3 in amino acids: CAWSVLGQGAEAFF. DNA for the CDR3: TGTGCCTGGAGTGTACTAGGGCAGGGGGCAGAAGCTTTCTTT.

The genes are TRBV29-1 and TRBJ1-2; possible D gene TRBD1, 5 bases. V shed 3 bases and J shed 4 bases, with 15 bases lying between them. Germline-derived CDR1 and CDR2 are SQVTM and ANQGSEA. This CDR3 spans 14 amino acids. CDR3 DNA sequence: TGCAGCGTTGAGAGCCAGGACATCAGCTATGGCTACACCTTC. Translation gives CSVESQDISYGYTF.